These 21 T cell receptor beta chains were sequenced from one sample in a study of blood T cell repertoires in COVID-19. The method was immunoSEQ multiplex PCR; TCRdb's version includes in-frame clones alone and lacks a portion of them. The sample carries fewer than 150,000 clones, over 75% recorded once. The sample comprised PBMCs or T cells enriched from blood (not recorded which). The receptors were gathered from a man in his fifties or sixties in a cohort exposed to, infected with or recovered from COVID-19 (not recorded which).

The V gene is TRBV3-1 (or the pseudogene TRBV3-2), the J gene TRBJ1-2, with 8 nucleotides matching TRBD1. J lost 2 bases, V lost 5 bases, and 7 bases had no gene match. This CDR3 comprises 15 residues. The V gene's germline CDR1 is LGHDT and CDR2 YNNKEL (reference sequence). This CDR3 reads CASSSPGQANYGYTF. The CDR3 nucleotides read TGTGCCAGCAGCTCACCGGGACAGGCAAACTATGGCTACACCTTC.

The CDR3 here is CSAGTYEQYF. The DNA of the CDR3 is TGCAGCGCCGGGACCTACGAGCAGTACTTC. The rearrangement links TRBV29-1 to TRBJ2-7, with a weak D call TRBD2 (5 bases). The germline V gene encodes CDR1 SQVTM and CDR2 ANQGSEA. The CDR3 loop spans 10 amino acids. Trimming took off 7 bases at V and 2 bases at J, with 6 bases between the two ends.

The chain combines TRBV28 with TRBJ2-7; weak D call: TRBD2 (5 bases). This CDR3 spans 13 amino acids. V lost 5 bases and J lost 3, with 11 bases in between. Germline CDR1 and CDR2: MDHEN and SYDVKM. CDR3 in DNA: TGTGCCAGCAGTATGGAGGTAGACTACGAGCAGTACTTC. Protein product: CASSMEVDYEQYF.

V gene TRBV7-6 combines with J gene TRBJ2-7; D is unresolved. From germline, CDR1 is SGHVS and CDR2 FNYEAQ. The CDR3 extends over 11 amino acids. V was pared by 5 bases and J by 7 bases, with 9 bases between. The CDR3 DNA follows: TGTGCCAGCAGCCCCGCCACAGAGCAGTACTTC. It yields the protein CASSPATEQYF.

The V gene is TRBV3-1 (or the pseudogene TRBV3-2), the J gene TRBJ2-3; 13 positions agree with TRBD2. Germline CDR1 is LGHDT and CDR2 is YNNKEL (reference sequence). CDR3 length equals 15 residues. The ends lost 6 bases at V and 5 bases at J; junction bases unmatched: 5. CDR3 coding DNA: TGTGCCAGCAGAACTAGCGGGGGGGCAAAAGATACGCAGTATTTT. It is translated as CASRTSGGAKDTQYF.

A few counts support this clone. V gene TRBV30 combines with J gene TRBJ1-6; D is unresolved. V shed 7 bases and J shed 4 bases, with 17 bases lying between them. This CDR3 contains 15 residues. Germline V gives CDR1 GTSNPN, CDR2 SVGIG (reference sequence). This CDR3 is CAYPREDSYNSPLHF. CDR3 coding DNA: TGTGCCTACCCTCGGGAGGACTCATATAATTCACCCCTCCACTTT.

The genes are TRBV19 and TRBJ2-1; perhaps TRBD1 as D (6 bases). CDR1 LNHDA and CDR2 SQIVND come from the germline V gene (reference sequence). The CDR3 is 16 amino acids. Trimming removed 7 bases at V and 0 bases at J, with 16 bases between. In DNA, the CDR3 is TGTGCCAGTATTCGGACAGCCTCGAGCTCCTACAATGAGCAGTTCTTC. Encoded protein: CASIRTASSSYNEQFF.

This rearrangement joins TRBV14 to TRBJ2-7; D is unresolved. The germline V gene has CDR1 SGHDN and CDR2 FVKESK. CDR3 length: 15 amino acids. V lost 2 bases and J 1 base, leaving 12 bases between the germline ends. The CDR3 coding sequence is TGTGCCAGCAGCCAATTTTACAGCAATTCCTACGAGCAGTACTTC. Amino acid sequence: CASSQFYSNSYEQYF.

This sequence joins TRBV15 and TRBJ2-7; D perhaps matches TRBD2 (5 bases). Trimming removed 3 bases from V and 0 bases from J, with 12 bases in between. Germline V gives CDR1 LNHNV, CDR2 YYDKDF (reference sequence). The CDR3 runs to 15 residues. Written as DNA, the CDR3 is TGTGCCACCAGCAGCAGGCGGGCCGCCTCCTACGAGCAGTACTTC. Translated, it gives CATSSRRAASYEQYF.

The gene calls are TRBV6-5 and TRBJ1-2, with unresolved D. Germline assignment: CDR1 MNHEY and CDR2 SVGAGI. V was clipped by 6 bases and J by 8 bases, with 22 bases between them. There are 15 residues in the CDR3. CDR3: CASSYQMAPGLGYTF. The DNA for the CDR3 is TGTGCCAGCAGCTACCAAATGGCCCCCGGGTTAGGCTACACCTTC.

CDR3 sequence: CASSQRAGDSPLHF. As DNA, the CDR3 is TGTGCCAGCAGCCAAAGAGCAGGGGATTCACCCCTCCACTTT. The chain employs TRBV7-2 and TRBJ1-6, with D possibly being TRBD1 (6 bases). The V gene's germline CDR1 is SGHTA and CDR2 FQGNSA. V dropped 5 bases and J dropped 8 bases, with 13 bases sitting between them. This CDR3 is 14 amino acids long.

V gene TRBV16 combines with J gene TRBJ2-1; D is perhaps TRBD1 (6 bases). From germline, CDR1 is KGHSY and CDR2 FQNENV. This CDR3 comprises 15 residues. V was cut by 5 bases and J by 2 bases, with 13 bases left in between. CDR3: CASSGPGQTYNEQFF. The CDR3 DNA reads TGTGCCAGCAGCGGCCCGGGACAAACCTACAATGAGCAGTTCTTC.

The chain combines TRBV5-1 with TRBJ1-6; the D is unclear. The CDR3 runs 15 residues. The V gene's germline CDR1 is SGHRS and CDR2 YFSETQ. With 1 base removed from V and 9 bases from J, the gap between germline ends came to 14 bases. The CDR3 is CASSLQEGGFSPLHF. The CDR3 nucleotides read TGCGCCAGCAGCTTGCAGGAGGGAGGATTTTCACCCCTCCACTTT. The full variable domain, with the rest looked up from reference TRBV5-1 and TRBJ1-6, is KAGVTQTPRYLIKTRGQQVTLSCSPISGHRSVSWYQQTPGQGLQFLFEYFSETQRNKGNFPGRFSGRQFSNSRSEMNVSTLELGDSALYLCASSLQEGGFSPLHFGNGTRLTVT.

The gene calls are TRBV6-2 or TRBV6-3 and TRBJ2-7; TRBD1 matches 12 bases. This CDR3 has 17 amino acids. Unmatched junction bases numbered 10, after V lost 2 bases and J lost 5 bases. CDR1 is MNHEY and CDR2 is SVGEGT in the germline V gene. The CDR3 sequence is CASSYLEGQGALHEQYF. DNA for the CDR3: TGTGCCAGCAGTTACCTCGAGGGACAGGGGGCATTGCACGAGCAGTACTTC.

V gene TRBV9 combines with J gene TRBJ2-7, with D uncertain. Germline V CDR1 and CDR2: SGDLS, YYNGEE. CDR3 size: 13 residues. Trimming cost V 4 bases and J 4 bases, with 12 bases left between them. The CDR3 nucleotides are TGTGCCAGCAGCCCCACAGTGGAATACGAGCAGTACTTC. This sequence encodes CASSPTVEYEQYF.

The chain couples TRBV21-1 to TRBJ1-4. TRBV21-1 is a known pseudogene. The CDR3 covers 17 residues. The DNA for the CDR3 is TGTGCCAGCAGCAAAGACGAGGTGGGTGCAACTAATGAAAAACTGTTTTTT. This translates into CASSKDEVGATNEKLFF.

Here the CDR3 reads CASSLELAAVYEQYF. The DNA of the CDR3 is TGTGCCAGCAGCTTGGAACTAGCGGCAGTCTACGAGCAGTACTTC. The gene calls are TRBV5-8 and TRBJ2-7; 8 bases are shared with TRBD2. Looked up from germline, CDR1 is SGHTS and CDR2 is YDEGEE. Trimming at V came to 0 bases and at J to 3 bases, leaving 5 bases not matched to a gene. The CDR3 length is 15 residues.

The chain recombines TRBV19 with TRBJ1-3; perhaps TRBD1 as D (6 bases). From germline, CDR1 is LNHDA and CDR2 SQIVND (reference sequence). Trimming took 5 bases from V and 8 from J, leaving 13 bases between them. CDR3 length: 13 amino acids. The CDR3 coding sequence is TGTGCCAGTAGTCCGCACAGGGTAGACACCATATATTTT. This gives the protein CASSPHRVDTIYF. Filled out from reference TRBV19 and TRBJ1-3, the complete variable domain reads DGGITQSPKYLFRKEGQNVTLSCEQNLNHDAMYWYRQDPGQGLRLIYYSQIVNDFQKGDIAEGYSVSREKKESFPLTVTSAQKNPTAFYLCASSPHRVDTIYFGEGSWLTVV.

The chain couples TRBV6-5 to TRBJ2-3, with a tentative D call TRBD2 (5 bases). Germline V lookup: CDR1 MNHEY, CDR2 SVGAGI. The CDR3 length is 14 residues. V dropped 9 bases and J dropped 0 bases, with 13 bases sitting between them. The CDR3 region has the DNA TGTGCCAGTCTAAGCGGAGCTAGCACAGATACGCAGTATTTT. Encoded protein: CASLSGASTDTQYF.

The chain uses TRBV3-1 (or the pseudogene TRBV3-2) and TRBJ1-1, with D perhaps TRBD1 (5 bases). Germline-derived CDR1 and CDR2 are LGHDT and YNNKEL (reference sequence). V was cut by 5 bases and J by 10 bases, with 17 bases left in between. This CDR3 is 13 amino acids long. CDR3 in DNA: TGTGCCAGCAGCTACCTCGGAGGGGCAAGAGCTTTCTTT. Protein sequence: CASSYLGGARAFF.

On this clone: At the DNA level, this CDR3 is encoded by other sequences in the same sample as well. The gene calls are TRBV3-1 (or the pseudogene TRBV3-2) and TRBJ1-4; TRBD1 matches 7 bases. J lost 5 bases, V lost 4 bases, and 7 bases had no gene match. This CDR3 has 15 amino acids. Germline V CDR1 and CDR2: LGHDT, YNNKEL (reference sequence). The CDR3 DNA reads as TGTGCCAGCAGCCCCCGGACAGGCCGGAATGAAAAACTGTTTTTT. Its protein product is CASSPRTGRNEKLFF.